The clone carrying this TCR beta chain has only a few counts. Its antigen is as yet unknown. Other DNA sequences in the same sample also yield this CDR3. The data originate from a study of cytotoxic CD8 clonotypes in ibrutinib-treated CLL. As for the study in general: After a median of about 62 months, 14 patients stayed remitted and around 12 progressed; responses had been partial in approximately 24 and complete in 2. A mean of around 260,000 productive templates and 100,000 or so productive rearrangements was obtained per sample. Treatment had run for a median about 11 months, range 6 to 36, when response samples were taken.

Findings of the study overall: Under therapy, public clonotypes either contracted or stayed stable, and they were uncommon.

Trimming shortened V by 2 bases and J by 4 bases, and 3 bases separated the two germline ends. The CDR3 is 11 amino acids. Germline assignment: CDR1 SEHNR and CDR2 FQNEAQ (reference sequence). Method: immunoSEQ multiplex PCR; TCRdb's copy keeps in-frame clones and lacks some. The profile shows some 140,000 clones, around three quarters of them singletons. The V and J genes are TRBV7-9 and TRBJ2-7; D is ambiguous. The sequences come from PBMCs, collected after 12 months of ibrutinib treatment. This clonotype was obtained from a human donor with chronic lymphocytic leukemia. For the CDR3, the DNA is TGTGCCAGCAGCTTAACATACGAGCAGTACTTC. It yields the protein CASSLTYEQYF.